This T cell receptor beta chain is drawn from a study of cytomegalovirus exposure and HLA in healthy donors. Regarding this clone: Its matching antigen is unknown.

This table comes from immunoSEQ multiplex PCR, and its TCRdb copy is limited to in-frame clones, with some not included. The sample includes 140,000 to 150,000 clones, approximately 91% of them seen just once. General observations from the study: TCR beta chains numbering about 160 were designated cytomegalovirus-associated.

CDR3 length equals 15 residues. Trimming at V came to 5 bases and at J to 7 bases, leaving 10 bases not matched to a gene. Germline V gene data show CDR1 as MNHEY and CDR2 as SMNVEV (reference sequence). The source material was PBMCs. The chain carries TRBV27 and TRBJ2-7, with 11 bases that match TRBD1. The TCR sequence derives from a man aged 18 to 30 in good health and CMV-seronegative. This chain's CDR3 is CASSRGTGGVVEQYF. The CDR3 DNA reads as TGTGCCAGCAGTCGAGGGACAGGGGGGGTGGTGGAGCAGTACTTC.